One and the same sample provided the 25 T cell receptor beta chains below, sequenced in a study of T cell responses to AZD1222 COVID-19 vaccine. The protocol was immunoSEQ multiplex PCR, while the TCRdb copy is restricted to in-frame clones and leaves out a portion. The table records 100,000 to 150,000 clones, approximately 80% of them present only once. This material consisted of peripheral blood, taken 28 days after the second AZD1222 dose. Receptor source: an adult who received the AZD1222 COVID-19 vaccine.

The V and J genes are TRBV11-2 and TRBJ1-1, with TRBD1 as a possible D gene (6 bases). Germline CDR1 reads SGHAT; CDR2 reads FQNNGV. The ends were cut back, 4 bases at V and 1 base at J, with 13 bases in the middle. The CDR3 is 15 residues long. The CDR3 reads CASSSQGSGNTEAFF. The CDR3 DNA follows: TGTGCCAGCAGCTCACAGGGCTCAGGGAACACTGAAGCTTTCTTT.

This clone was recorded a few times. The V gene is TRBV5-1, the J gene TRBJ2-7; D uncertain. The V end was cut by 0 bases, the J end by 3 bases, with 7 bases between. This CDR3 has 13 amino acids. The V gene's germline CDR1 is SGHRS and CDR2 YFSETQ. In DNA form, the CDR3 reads TGCGCCAGCAGCTTGGACATATACTACGAGCAGTACTTC. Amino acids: CASSLDIYYEQYF. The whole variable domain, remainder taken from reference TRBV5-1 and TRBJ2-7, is KAGVTQTPRYLIKTRGQQVTLSCSPISGHRSVSWYQQTPGQGLQFLFEYFSETQRNKGNFPGRFSGRQFSNSRSEMNVSTLELGDSALYLCASSLDIYYEQYFGPGTRLTVT.

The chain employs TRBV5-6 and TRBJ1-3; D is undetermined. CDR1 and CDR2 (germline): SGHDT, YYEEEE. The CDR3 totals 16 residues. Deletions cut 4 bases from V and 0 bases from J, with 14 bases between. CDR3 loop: CASSGTSRNSGNTIYF. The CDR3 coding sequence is TGTGCCAGCAGCGGCACGTCCAGGAACTCTGGAAACACCATATATTTT.

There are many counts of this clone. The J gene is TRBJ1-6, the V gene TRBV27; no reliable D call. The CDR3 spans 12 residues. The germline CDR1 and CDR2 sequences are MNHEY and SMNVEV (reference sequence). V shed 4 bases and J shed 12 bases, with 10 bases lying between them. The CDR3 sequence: CASSYGVGPLHF. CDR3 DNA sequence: TGTGCCAGCAGTTATGGGGTGGGACCCCTCCACTTT.

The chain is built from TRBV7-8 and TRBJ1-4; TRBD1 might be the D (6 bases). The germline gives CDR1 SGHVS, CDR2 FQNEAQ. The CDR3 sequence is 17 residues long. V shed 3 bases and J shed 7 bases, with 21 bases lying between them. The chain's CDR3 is CASSFRPRGEWSEKLFF. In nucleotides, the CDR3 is TGTGCCAGCAGCTTTCGTCCCAGGGGCGAGTGGAGTGAAAAACTGTTTTTT.

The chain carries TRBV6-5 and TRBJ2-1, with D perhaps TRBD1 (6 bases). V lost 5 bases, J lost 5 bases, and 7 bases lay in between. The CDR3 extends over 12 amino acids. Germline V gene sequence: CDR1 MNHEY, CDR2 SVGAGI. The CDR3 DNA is TGTGCCAGCAGTAGACAGGACAATGAGCAGTTCTTC. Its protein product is CASSRQDNEQFF.

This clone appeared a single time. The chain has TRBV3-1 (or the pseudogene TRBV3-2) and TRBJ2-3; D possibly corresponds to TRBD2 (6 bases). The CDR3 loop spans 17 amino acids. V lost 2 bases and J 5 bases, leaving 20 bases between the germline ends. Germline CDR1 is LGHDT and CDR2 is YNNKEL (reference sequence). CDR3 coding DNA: TGTGCCAGCAGCCAACCTACCCCCGGCGGGGTAGGAGATACGCAGTATTTT. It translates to CASSQPTPGGVGDTQYF.

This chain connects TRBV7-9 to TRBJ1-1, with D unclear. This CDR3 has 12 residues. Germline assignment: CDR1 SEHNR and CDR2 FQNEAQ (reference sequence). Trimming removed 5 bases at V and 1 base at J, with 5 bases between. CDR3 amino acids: CASSVGNTEAFF. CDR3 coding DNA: TGTGCCAGCAGCGTAGGGAACACTGAAGCTTTCTTT.

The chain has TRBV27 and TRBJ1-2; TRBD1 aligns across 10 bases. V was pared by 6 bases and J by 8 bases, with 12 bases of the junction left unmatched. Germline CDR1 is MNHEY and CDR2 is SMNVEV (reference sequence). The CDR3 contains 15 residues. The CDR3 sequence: CASRLHYRDRGGYTF. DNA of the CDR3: TGTGCCAGCAGATTACATTACCGGGACAGGGGAGGCTACACCTTC.

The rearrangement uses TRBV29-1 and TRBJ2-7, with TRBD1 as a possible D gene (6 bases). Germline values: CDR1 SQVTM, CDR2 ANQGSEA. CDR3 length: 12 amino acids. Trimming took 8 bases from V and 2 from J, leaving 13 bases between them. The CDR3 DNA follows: TGCAGCACCACAACAGGGCCCTACGAGCAGTACTTC. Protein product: CSTTTGPYEQYF.

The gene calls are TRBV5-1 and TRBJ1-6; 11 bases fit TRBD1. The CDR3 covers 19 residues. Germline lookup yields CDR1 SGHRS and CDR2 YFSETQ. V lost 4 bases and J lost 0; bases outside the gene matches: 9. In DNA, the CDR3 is TGCGCCAGCAGCAAAGGGACAGGGGGTGAAAGCTCCTATAATTCACCCCTCCACTTT. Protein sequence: CASSKGTGGESSYNSPLHF. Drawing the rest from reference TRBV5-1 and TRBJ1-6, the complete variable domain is KAGVTQTPRYLIKTRGQQVTLSCSPISGHRSVSWYQQTPGQGLQFLFEYFSETQRNKGNFPGRFSGRQFSNSRSEMNVSTLELGDSALYLCASSKGTGGESSYNSPLHFGNGTRLTVT.

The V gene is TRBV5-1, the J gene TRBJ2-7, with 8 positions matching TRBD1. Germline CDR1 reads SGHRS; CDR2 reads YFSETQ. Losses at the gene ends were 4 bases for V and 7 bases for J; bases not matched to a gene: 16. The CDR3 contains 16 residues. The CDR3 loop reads CASSRNHQGALGEQYF. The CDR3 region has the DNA TGCGCCAGCAGCCGAAACCACCAGGGGGCGTTGGGTGAGCAGTACTTC.

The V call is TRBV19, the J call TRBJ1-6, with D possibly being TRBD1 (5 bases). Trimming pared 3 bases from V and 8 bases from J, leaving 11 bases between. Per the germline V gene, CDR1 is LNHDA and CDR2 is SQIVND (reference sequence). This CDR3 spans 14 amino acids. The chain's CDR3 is CASSIPGWDSPLHF. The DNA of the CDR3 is TGTGCCAGTAGTATTCCAGGGTGGGATTCACCCCTCCACTTT. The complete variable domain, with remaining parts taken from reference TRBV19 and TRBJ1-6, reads DGGITQSPKYLFRKEGQNVTLSCEQNLNHDAMYWYRQDPGQGLRLIYYSQIVNDFQKGDIAEGYSVSREKKESFPLTVTSAQKNPTAFYLCASSIPGWDSPLHFGNGTRLTVT.

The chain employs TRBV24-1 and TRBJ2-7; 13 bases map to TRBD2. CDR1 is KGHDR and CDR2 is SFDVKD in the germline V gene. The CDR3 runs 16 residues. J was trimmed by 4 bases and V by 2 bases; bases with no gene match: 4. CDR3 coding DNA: TGTGCCACCAGTGATTATGGGACTAGCGGGGCGTACGAGCAGTACTTC. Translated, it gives CATSDYGTSGAYEQYF.

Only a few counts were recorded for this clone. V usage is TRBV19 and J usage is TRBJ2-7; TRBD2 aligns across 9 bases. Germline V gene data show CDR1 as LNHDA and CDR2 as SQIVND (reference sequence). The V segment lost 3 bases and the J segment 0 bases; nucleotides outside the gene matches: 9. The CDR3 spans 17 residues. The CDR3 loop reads CASSIQRGAYRSYEQYF. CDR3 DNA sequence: TGTGCCAGTAGTATTCAGCGGGGGGCCTACCGCTCCTACGAGCAGTACTTC.

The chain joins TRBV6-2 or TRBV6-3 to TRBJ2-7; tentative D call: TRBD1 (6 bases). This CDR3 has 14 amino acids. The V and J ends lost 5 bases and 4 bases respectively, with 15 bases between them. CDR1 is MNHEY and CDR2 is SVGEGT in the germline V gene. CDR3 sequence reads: CASSDRSGAYEQYF. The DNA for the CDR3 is TGTGCCAGCAGTGACCGCTCAGGGGCGTACGAGCAGTACTTC.

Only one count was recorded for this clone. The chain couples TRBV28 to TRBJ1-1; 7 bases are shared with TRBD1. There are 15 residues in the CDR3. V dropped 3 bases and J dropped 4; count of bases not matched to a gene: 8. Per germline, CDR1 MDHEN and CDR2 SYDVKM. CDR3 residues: CASSFHRGWGTEAFF. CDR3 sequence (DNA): TGTGCCAGCAGTTTCCACAGGGGATGGGGCACTGAAGCTTTCTTT.

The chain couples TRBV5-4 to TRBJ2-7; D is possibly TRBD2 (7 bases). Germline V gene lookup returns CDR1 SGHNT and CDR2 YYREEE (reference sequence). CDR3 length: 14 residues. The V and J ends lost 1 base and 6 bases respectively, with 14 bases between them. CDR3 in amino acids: CASSLSLGGGEQYF. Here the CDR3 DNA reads TGTGCCAGCAGCTTGTCTTTGGGAGGGGGCGAGCAGTACTTC.

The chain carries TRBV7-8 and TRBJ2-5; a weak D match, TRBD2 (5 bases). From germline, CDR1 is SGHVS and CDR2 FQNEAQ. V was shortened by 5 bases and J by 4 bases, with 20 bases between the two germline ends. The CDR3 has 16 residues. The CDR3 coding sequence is TGTGCCAGCAGCCCTAGGGCCGGGATCTGGGTAGAGACCCAGTACTTC. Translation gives CASSPRAGIWVETQYF.

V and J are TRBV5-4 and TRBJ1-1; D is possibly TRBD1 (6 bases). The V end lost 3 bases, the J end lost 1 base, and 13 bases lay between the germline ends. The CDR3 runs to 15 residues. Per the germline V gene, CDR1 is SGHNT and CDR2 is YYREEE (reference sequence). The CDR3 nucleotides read TGTGCCAGCAGCTCATCAAGGGGGTGGAACACTGAAGCTTTCTTT. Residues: CASSSSRGWNTEAFF.

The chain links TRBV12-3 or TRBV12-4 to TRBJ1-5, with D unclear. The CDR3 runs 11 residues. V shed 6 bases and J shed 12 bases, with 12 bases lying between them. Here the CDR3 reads CASSQDLLQHF. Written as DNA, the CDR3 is TGTGCCAGCAGCCAAGACCTTCTCCAGCATTTT.

This chain's CDR3 is CASSPVAGQGAYEQYF. In nucleotides, the CDR3 is TGCGCCAGCAGCCCCGTCGCGGGACAGGGGGCCTACGAGCAGTACTTC. The rearrangement links TRBV5-1 to TRBJ2-7; 11 bases align to TRBD1. The germline V gene has CDR1 SGHRS and CDR2 YFSETQ. After removal of 4 bases from V and 2 bases from J, the junction contained 8 bases not matched to a gene. This CDR3 region has 16 residues.

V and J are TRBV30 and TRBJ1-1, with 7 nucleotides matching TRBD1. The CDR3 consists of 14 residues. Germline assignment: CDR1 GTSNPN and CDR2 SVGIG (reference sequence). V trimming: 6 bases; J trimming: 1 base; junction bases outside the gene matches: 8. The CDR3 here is CACLSRGENTEAFF. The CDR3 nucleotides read TGTGCCTGCCTTTCCAGGGGGGAGAACACTGAAGCTTTCTTT.

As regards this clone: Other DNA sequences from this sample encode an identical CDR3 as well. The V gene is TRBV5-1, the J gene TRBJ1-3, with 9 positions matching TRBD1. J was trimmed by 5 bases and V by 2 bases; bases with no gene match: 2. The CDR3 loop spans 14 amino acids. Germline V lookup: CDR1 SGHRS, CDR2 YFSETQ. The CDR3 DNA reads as TGCGCCAGCAGCTTAGGGACAGGGAGAAACACCATATATTTT. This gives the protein CASSLGTGRNTIYF.

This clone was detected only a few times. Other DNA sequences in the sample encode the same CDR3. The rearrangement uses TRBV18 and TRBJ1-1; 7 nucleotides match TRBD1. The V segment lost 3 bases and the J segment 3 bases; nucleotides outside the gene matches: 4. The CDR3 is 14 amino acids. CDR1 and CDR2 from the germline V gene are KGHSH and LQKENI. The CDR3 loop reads CASSPGQSYTEAFF. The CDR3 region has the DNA TGTGCCAGCTCACCGGGACAGTCCTACACTGAAGCTTTCTTT.